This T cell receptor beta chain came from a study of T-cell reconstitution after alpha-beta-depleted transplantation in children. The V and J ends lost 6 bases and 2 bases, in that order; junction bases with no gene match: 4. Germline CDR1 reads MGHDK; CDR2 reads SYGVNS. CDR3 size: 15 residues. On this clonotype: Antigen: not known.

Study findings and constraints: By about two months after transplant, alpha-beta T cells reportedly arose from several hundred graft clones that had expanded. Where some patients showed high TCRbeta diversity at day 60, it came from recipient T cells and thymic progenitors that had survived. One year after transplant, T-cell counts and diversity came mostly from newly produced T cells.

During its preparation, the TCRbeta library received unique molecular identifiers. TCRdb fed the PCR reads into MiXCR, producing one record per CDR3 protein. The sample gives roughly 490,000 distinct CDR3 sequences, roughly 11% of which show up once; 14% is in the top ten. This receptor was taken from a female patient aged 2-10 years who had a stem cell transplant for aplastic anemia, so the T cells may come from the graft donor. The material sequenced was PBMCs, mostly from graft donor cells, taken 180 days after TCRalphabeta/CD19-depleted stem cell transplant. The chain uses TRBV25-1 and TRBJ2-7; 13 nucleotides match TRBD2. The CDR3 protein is CASRSGLAGAYEQYF. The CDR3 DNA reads TGTGCCAGCAGGTCAGGACTAGCGGGAGCCTACGAGCAGTACTTC.